These 16 T cell receptor beta chains share one sample of origin, sequenced in a study of beta chain features in type 1 diabetes. Expressed TCRB transcripts were sequenced because the entire RNA isolate underwent reverse transcription. The protocol was immunoSEQ multiplex PCR, while the TCRdb copy is restricted to in-frame clones and leaves out a portion. The sample shows fewer than 400,000 clones, around 9.3% of them seen only once. These TCRs are of unknown antigen specificity. Study-wide results and caveats: Moderately but significantly shorter TCRB CDR3s were found in Type 1 diabetes patients in all four CD4+ subsets.

Specimen: central memory CD4+ T cells from blood. These receptors all stem from a man aged 25 to 45 with type 1 diabetes.

This clone was counted only a few times. V usage is TRBV28 and J usage is TRBJ2-6; D call uncertain. Germline V gene lookup returns CDR1 MDHEN and CDR2 SYDVKM. The length of the CDR3 is 14 residues. V lost 5 bases and J 0 bases, leaving 5 bases between the germline ends. CDR3 protein: CASSQDSGANVLTF. The CDR3 nucleotides are TGTGCCAGCAGTCAAGACTCTGGGGCCAACGTCCTGACTTTC.

J is TRBJ1-1 and V is TRBV2; D is unresolved. The CDR3 loop spans 13 amino acids. CDR1 is SNHLY, CDR2 FYNNEI, per germline. The V end lost 10 bases, the J end lost 2 bases, and 14 bases lay between the germline ends. The CDR3: CATSEVGNTEAFF. The CDR3 region has the DNA TGTGCCACCTCCGAGGTGGGAAACACTGAAGCTTTCTTT.

This chain uses TRBV7-2 with TRBJ1-5; D call uncertain. The CDR3 spans 13 residues. Trimming cost V 5 bases and J 7 bases, with 12 bases left between them. CDR1 SGHTA and CDR2 FQGNSA come from the germline V gene. CDR3 in amino acids: CASSGWTGQPQHF. The DNA for the CDR3 is TGTGCCAGCAGCGGGTGGACCGGGCAGCCCCAGCATTTT.

The chain couples TRBV28 to TRBJ1-3; D call uncertain. The CDR3 has 13 residues. The germline gives CDR1 MDHEN, CDR2 SYDVKM. The V end lost 5 bases, the J end lost 4 bases, and 9 bases lay between the germline ends. The CDR3 is CASSLPVGNTIYF. CDR3 DNA: TGTGCCAGCAGTCTTCCCGTAGGAAACACCATATATTTT.

This clone was observed a few times. This chain uses TRBV27 with TRBJ2-1; 12 nucleotides match TRBD2. In germline, CDR1 is MNHEY, CDR2 SMNVEV (reference sequence). The ends lost 4 bases at V and 0 bases at J; junction bases unmatched: 4. This CDR3 comprises 17 residues. CDR3 loop: CASSSETSGSSYNEQFF. The CDR3 nucleotides read TGTGCCAGCAGTTCCGAGACTAGCGGGAGCTCCTACAATGAGCAGTTCTTC.

The genes are TRBV30 and TRBJ1-1; D not resolved. Germline loops: CDR1 GTSNPN, CDR2 SVGIG (reference sequence). V lost 4 bases, J lost 0 bases, and 3 bases lay in between. CDR3 length: 11 residues. Here the CDR3 reads CAWKLNTEAFF. CDR3 coding DNA: TGTGCCTGGAAGCTGAACACTGAAGCTTTCTTT.

The V and J genes are TRBV7-2 and TRBJ2-4; D is undetermined. Trimming took 5 bases from V and 1 from J, leaving 12 bases between them. Germline assignment: CDR1 SGHTA and CDR2 FQGNSA. This CDR3 has 15 residues. CDR3: CASSPSGNAKNIQYF. The CDR3 DNA is TGTGCCAGCAGCCCTTCGGGCAACGCCAAAAACATTCAGTACTTC. Based on the CDR3 plus reference TRBV7-2 and TRBJ2-4, the full variable domain is GAGVSQSPSNKVTEKGKDVELRCDPISGHTALYWYRQSLGQGLEFLIYFQGNSAPDKSGLPSDRFSAERTGGSVSTLTIQRTQQEDSAVYLCASSPSGNAKNIQYFGAGTRLSVL.

The chain recombines TRBV6-6 with TRBJ1-6; 8 bases map to TRBD1. The CDR3 contains 13 residues. Germline V lookup: CDR1 MNHNY, CDR2 SVGAGI (reference sequence). The trim removed 5 bases at V and 9 bases at J, leaving 3 bases unmatched. The CDR3: CASSPTGGSPLHF. The CDR3 region has the DNA TGTGCCAGCAGTCCTACAGGGGGTTCACCCCTCCACTTT.

This chain connects TRBV7-2 to TRBJ2-3; TRBD2 is a possible D gene (6 bases). Germline V CDR1 and CDR2: SGHTA, FQGNSA. The CDR3 totals 15 residues. V shed 5 bases and J shed 1 base, with 13 bases lying between them. CDR3: CASSLWGEGTDTQYF. The DNA for the CDR3 is TGTGCCAGCAGCCTTTGGGGGGAGGGCACAGATACGCAGTATTTT. Using reference TRBV7-2 and TRBJ2-3 for the parts outside the CDR3, the full variable domain is GAGVSQSPSNKVTEKGKDVELRCDPISGHTALYWYRQSLGQGLEFLIYFQGNSAPDKSGLPSDRFSAERTGGSVSTLTIQRTQQEDSAVYLCASSLWGEGTDTQYFGPGTRLTVL.

This clone showed up just a few times. The J gene is TRBJ1-1, the V gene TRBV2; D call uncertain. The CDR3 length is 12 residues. Trimming removed 3 bases from V and 3 bases from J, with 5 bases in between. CDR1 is SNHLY and CDR2 is FYNNEI in the germline V gene. CDR3 in DNA: TGTGCCAGCAGTGAGGCAGACACTGAAGCTTTCTTT. This gives the protein CASSEADTEAFF.

This clone was counted only a few times. CDR3 region: CASSSGLDSYEQYF. CDR3 nucleotide sequence: TGTGCCAGCAGTTCCGGACTAGACTCCTACGAGCAGTACTTC. The rearrangement links TRBV5-6 to TRBJ2-7, with 7 nucleotides matching TRBD2. The V and J ends lost 5 bases and 0 bases, in that order; junction bases with no gene match: 5. Germline CDR1 SGHDT, CDR2 YYEEEE. The CDR3 is 14 amino acids.

This clone was seen only a few times. The chain carries TRBV28 and TRBJ1-1; D gene ambiguous. V was pared by 3 bases and J by 2 bases, with 7 bases between. Germline CDR1 and CDR2: MDHEN and SYDVKM. The CDR3 spans 13 residues. The CDR3 DNA reads TGTGCCAGCAGTTTGGGCCTTAACACTGAAGCTTTCTTT. Its protein is CASSLGLNTEAFF. The full variable domain, completed using reference TRBV28 and TRBJ1-1, is DVKVTQSSRYLVKRTGEKVFLECVQDMDHENMFWYRQDPGLGLRLIYFSYDVKMKEKGDIPEGYSVSREKKERFSLILESASTNQTSMYLCASSLGLNTEAFFGQGTRLTVV.

J is TRBJ2-5 and V is TRBV29-1; D is perhaps TRBD1 (6 bases). The J call is uncertain, as TRBJ2-7 better fits the DNA end. The CDR3 consists of 12 residues. The germline gives CDR1 SQVTM, CDR2 ANQGSEA. Written as DNA, the CDR3 is TGCAGCTTTAAGGGGTCAGGGGACGAGCAGTACTTC. Protein sequence: CSFKGSGDEQYF.

This chain joins TRBV30 and TRBJ2-7, with TRBD1 matching 7 bases. The CDR3 extends over 12 amino acids. V gave up 8 bases and J gave up 5 bases; unmatched junction bases: 9. Germline loops: CDR1 GTSNPN, CDR2 SVGIG (reference sequence). This CDR3 reads CAVRQGVDEQYF. The DNA of the CDR3 is TGTGCCGTAAGACAGGGTGTGGACGAGCAGTACTTC.

The chain has TRBV7-9 and TRBJ2-3; TRBD2 aligns across 8 bases. The germline V gene has CDR1 SEHNR and CDR2 FQNEAQ (reference sequence). CDR3 length equals 17 residues. V dropped 1 base and J dropped 2; count of bases not matched to a gene: 8. CDR3 sequence reads: CASSLGAAGELTDTQYF. The CDR3 DNA reads TGTGCCAGCAGCTTAGGGGCAGCGGGGGAGCTCACAGATACGCAGTATTTT.

This clone appeared a few times. The rearrangement joins TRBV7-9 to TRBJ1-1; D not certain. The length of the CDR3 is 15 residues. Trimming shortened V by 2 bases and J by 1 base, and 11 bases separated the two germline ends. Germline V gene lookup returns CDR1 SEHNR and CDR2 FQNEAQ (reference sequence). The CDR3 nucleotides read TGTGCCAGCAGCTTAATGCAGACACAGAACACTGAAGCTTTCTTT. Translated, it gives CASSLMQTQNTEAFF.